The T cell receptor (beta chain) under discussion was sequenced for a study of Ad26.COV2.S vaccination and SARS-CoV-2 variants. The CDR3 has 16 residues. From germline, CDR1 is SGHRS and CDR2 YFSETQ. V was pared by 3 bases and J by 4 bases, with 19 bases between. The repertoire was sequenced with immunoSEQ multiplex PCR; TCRdb's copy has only in-frame clones and lacks some. The repertoire consists of some 290,000 clones, with around 84% occurring once and the leading ten covering approximately 2%. The treatment denotes: 15 to 20 received Ad26.COV2.S at low or high dose, single or two shots; 5 received placebo; per-sample allocation not given. Sampling took place 63 days after the first vaccine or placebo injection.

The input for sequencing was peripheral blood, taken in a trial of Ad26.COV2.S vaccine versus placebo. This chain connects TRBV5-1 to TRBJ1-1; TRBD1 is a possible D gene (6 bases). This receptor was taken from a person aged 18 to 65 who received the Ad26.COV2.S COVID-19 vaccine or a placebo. Written as DNA, the CDR3 is TGCGCCAGCAGCTATTTCGTCGGGGGGCGCGGCACTGAAGCTTTCTTT. Its translation: CASSYFVGGRGTEAFF.